This passage covers 20 T cell receptor beta chains from one sample sequenced in a study of cytomegalovirus exposure and HLA in healthy donors. PCR involved 60 Vbeta and 13 Jbeta primers. The data were produced by immunoSEQ multiplex PCR, yet TCRdb's version contains in-frame clones alone and is incomplete. The data contain 130,000 to 150,000 clones, 64% of them singletons. Sequenced input: PBMCs. These receptors were obtained from a woman younger than 45 in good health and CMV-seropositive.

The rearrangement uses TRBV2 and TRBJ2-3; the match to TRBD2 covers 9 bases. There are 14 residues in the CDR3. The germline gives CDR1 SNHLY, CDR2 FYNNEI. V lost 6 bases and J lost 6; bases outside the gene matches: 7. The CDR3 DNA follows: TGTGCCAGCAGCGAGCAGCGGGGGGCTGATACGCAGTATTTT. Its translation is CASSEQRGADTQYF.

The V call is TRBV5-1, the J call TRBJ2-5; 8 bases are a match to TRBD2. V dropped 3 bases and J dropped 5; count of bases not matched to a gene: 9. In germline, CDR1 is SGHRS, CDR2 YFSETQ. This CDR3 spans 15 amino acids. The CDR3 DNA is TGCGCCAGCAGCTCGACGGGGGGGGCATCGGAGACCCAGTACTTC. Translated, it gives CASSSTGGASETQYF.

This clone was counted only a few times. CDR3 in DNA: TGTGCCAGCCGGGTTCGCCTAAAGGGGGAAAAACTGTTTTTT. Its translation: CASRVRLKGEKLFF. The V call is TRBV28, the J call TRBJ1-4; a possible D gene is TRBD1 (5 bases). Germline CDR1 MDHEN, CDR2 SYDVKM. Trimming pared 8 bases from V and 8 bases from J, leaving 18 bases between. This CDR3 comprises 14 residues. The whole variable domain, filled in from reference TRBV28 and TRBJ1-4, reads DVKVTQSSRYLVKRTGEKVFLECVQDMDHENMFWYRQDPGLGLRLIYFSYDVKMKEKGDIPEGYSVSREKKERFSLILESASTNQTSMYLCASRVRLKGEKLFFGSGTQLSVL.

This sequence joins TRBV6-5 and TRBJ1-1; weak D call: TRBD1 (6 bases). This CDR3 comprises 13 residues. V lost 6 bases and J lost 1, with 9 bases in between. CDR1 MNHEY and CDR2 SVGAGI come from the germline V gene. CDR3 sequence (DNA): TGTGCCAGCAGACTACAGGGGAACACTGAAGCTTTCTTT. Translation gives CASRLQGNTEAFF.

The chain recombines TRBV7-9 with TRBJ2-1; 9 bases line up with TRBD1. The CDR3 extends over 16 amino acids. Losses at the gene ends were 1 base for V and 8 bases for J; bases not matched to a gene: 9. The germline V gene encodes CDR1 SEHNR and CDR2 FQNEAQ (reference sequence). In DNA, the CDR3 is TGTGCCAGCAGCTTAGGGACCGGGACAGGGTTACATGAGCAGTTCTTC. It encodes CASSLGTGTGLHEQFF.

This clone came up a few times. The CDR3 here is CATSRQGAEGYTF. CDR3 sequence (DNA): TGTGCCACCAGCCGTCAGGGGGCGGAGGGCTACACCTTC. The chain couples TRBV15 to TRBJ1-2; 8 bases map to TRBD1. The CDR3 loop spans 13 amino acids. In germline, CDR1 is LNHNV, CDR2 YYDKDF (reference sequence). J was trimmed by 8 bases and V by 5 bases; bases with no gene match: 7.

The chain joins TRBV15 to TRBJ2-1; D is unresolved. Trimming stripped 1 base from V and 2 bases from J, with 9 bases between. Per the germline V gene, CDR1 is LNHNV and CDR2 is YYDKDF (reference sequence). CDR3 size: 15 residues. The CDR3 coding sequence is TGTGCCACCAGCAGAGCTCAGGCACCCTACAATGAGCAGTTCTTC. Translated: CATSRAQAPYNEQFF.

V usage is TRBV28 and J usage is TRBJ1-2; 8 bases match TRBD1. This CDR3 region has 15 residues. CDR1 and CDR2 from the germline V gene are MDHEN and SYDVKM. The J segment lost 4 bases and the V segment lost 6 bases, leaving 10 bases of the junction unmatched. CDR3 coding DNA: TGTGCCAGCAGACATAGGACAGGGAGGAGCTATGGCTACACCTTC. It yields the protein CASRHRTGRSYGYTF.

This clone was observed a handful of times. The chain has TRBV2 and TRBJ2-1; the match to TRBD2 covers 8 bases. Trimming removed 6 bases from V and 9 bases from J; junction bases left unmatched: 7. This CDR3 comprises 13 residues. CDR1 SNHLY and CDR2 FYNNEI come from the germline V gene. Written as DNA, the CDR3 is TGTGCCAGCAGCACGGGACTAGGCGGTGAGCAGTTCTTC. Amino acid sequence: CASSTGLGGEQFF.

This chain joins TRBV6-1 and TRBJ1-2; D might be TRBD1 (6 bases). Germline-derived CDR1 and CDR2 are MNHNS and SASEGT. The CDR3 extends over 14 amino acids. V was shortened by 1 base and J by 7 bases, with 13 bases between the two germline ends. CDR3 amino acids: CASSEVPGVGGYTF. The CDR3 DNA reads TGTGCCAGCAGTGAAGTCCCAGGGGTTGGTGGCTACACCTTC.

V and J are TRBV2 and TRBJ2-7; possibly TRBD1 for D (6 bases). Germline V gene data show CDR1 as SNHLY and CDR2 as FYNNEI. The V end was cut by 6 bases, the J end by 3 bases, with 21 bases between. This CDR3 comprises 16 residues. The CDR3 coding sequence is TGTGCCAGCAGGAACGAGAAGGGGCAGGGGATCTACGAGCAGTACTTC. Encoded protein: CASRNEKGQGIYEQYF.

This chain connects TRBV7-6 to TRBJ2-7, with 10 bases lining up with TRBD1. There are 14 residues in the CDR3. Trimming took 4 bases from V and 6 from J; bases not matched to a gene: 6. The germline CDR1 and CDR2 sequences are SGHVS and FNYEAQ. This chain's CDR3 is CASSSLGQGSEQYF. The CDR3 DNA is TGTGCCAGCAGCTCTCTGGGACAGGGGTCCGAGCAGTACTTC. Variable domain in full (rest from reference TRBV7-6 and TRBJ2-7): GAGVSQSPRYKVTKRGQDVALRCDPISGHVSLYWYRQALGQGPEFLTYFNYEAQQDKSGLPNDRFSAERPEGSISTLTIQRTEQRDSAMYRCASSSLGQGSEQYFGPGTRLTVT.

The rearrangement joins TRBV7-9 to TRBJ2-3; 8 positions agree with TRBD1. Germline assignment: CDR1 SEHNR and CDR2 FQNEAQ (reference sequence). V lost 1 base and J lost 0; bases outside the gene matches: 3. This CDR3 is 16 amino acids long. The CDR3 DNA reads as TGTGCCAGCAGCTTAGGTGGGACAGGCAGCACAGATACGCAGTATTTT. Its protein is CASSLGGTGSTDTQYF. The complete variable domain, with remaining parts taken from reference TRBV7-9 and TRBJ2-3, reads DTGVSQNPRHKITKRGQNVTFRCDPISEHNRLYWYRQTLGQGPEFLTYFQNEAQLEKSRLLSDRFSAERPKGSFSTLEIQRTEQGDSAMYLCASSLGGTGSTDTQYFGPGTRLTVL.

The sample holds a few counts of this clone. The genes are TRBV10-3 and TRBJ1-1; D is ambiguous. Germline V gene lookup returns CDR1 ENHRY and CDR2 SYGVKD. The germline V and J ends were trimmed by 4 bases and 11 bases, with 20 bases remaining between them. The CDR3 sequence is 14 residues long. The CDR3 bases are TGTGCCATCAGTGCTACTCCCGGGAGGCGCTGGGCTTTCTTT. Protein product: CAISATPGRRWAFF.

This sequence joins TRBV6-5 and TRBJ2-7; no clear D. V lost 7 bases to trimming and J lost 0 bases, with 13 bases between them. Germline CDR1 MNHEY, CDR2 SVGAGI. CDR3 size: 14 residues. CDR3 nucleotide sequence: TGTGCCAGCACCTCAGGCGCCCGCTCCTACGAGCAGTACTTC. Its translation: CASTSGARSYEQYF.

This clone was counted between two and nine times. This sequence joins TRBV5-1 and TRBJ1-2, with D perhaps matching TRBD1 (6 bases). Germline assignment: CDR1 SGHRS and CDR2 YFSETQ. There are 13 residues in the CDR3. V lost 1 base and J lost 6, with 10 bases in between. The CDR3 loop is CASSLTTGNGYTF. CDR3 coding DNA: TGCGCCAGCAGCTTGACGACAGGCAATGGCTACACCTTC.

The rearrangement links TRBV7-2 to TRBJ2-1, with 8 nucleotides matching TRBD2. Germline-derived CDR1 and CDR2 are SGHTA and FQGNSA. The CDR3 sequence is 16 residues long. J lost 6 bases, V lost 1 base, and 8 bases had no gene match. The CDR3 loop is CASSLEGVAGSNEQFF. The CDR3 DNA reads as TGTGCCAGCAGCTTAGAAGGGGTAGCGGGGAGCAATGAGCAGTTCTTC.

This clone was counted only a few times. The chain carries TRBV7-6 and TRBJ1-4; TRBD1 might be the D (5 bases). The CDR3 is 16 amino acids. V was clipped by 5 bases and J by 7 bases, with 20 bases between them. The germline CDR1 and CDR2 sequences are SGHVS and FNYEAQ. The CDR3 DNA follows: TGTGCCAGCAGCCAAAGGGGTGATGGTCGTATTGAAAAACTGTTTTTT. As protein: CASSQRGDGRIEKLFF.

The rearrangement uses TRBV5-8 and TRBJ2-2; 11 bases match TRBD2. Germline CDR1 is SGHTS and CDR2 is YDEGEE. The CDR3 has 16 amino acids. With 4 bases clipped from V and 2 bases from J, the junction kept 4 bases outside the gene matches. CDR3 sequence (DNA): TGTGCCAGCAGCAAGACTAGCGGGGCCAACACCGGGGAGCTGTTTTTT. This translates into CASSKTSGANTGELFF.

The chain carries TRBV27 and TRBJ2-1; TRBD2 aligns across 8 bases. V was pared by 7 bases and J by 4 bases, with 9 bases of the junction left unmatched. From germline, CDR1 is MNHEY and CDR2 SMNVEV (reference sequence). The CDR3 is 15 amino acids. The CDR3, as DNA: TGTGCCAGCAAGCTACTAGCGGTCCAATACAATGAGCAGTTCTTC. It is translated as CASKLLAVQYNEQFF.